This TCR beta chain was identified in a study of identical twins. TCRdb fed the 5' RACE reads into MiXCR, producing one record per CDR3 protein. The profile shows over 600,000 distinct CDR3 sequences, around 21% of them singletons. All donors were healthy Caucasians. This clonotype turned up a few times. Germline CDR1 reads DFQATT; CDR2 reads SNEGSKA (reference sequence). Trimming left V 6 bases short and J 5 bases short, with 19 bases between. This CDR3 contains 14 residues. The sample also formed part of further work on T cells expressing NK-cell markers.

The TCR was taken from a woman younger than 35 in good health. The material sequenced was PBMCs. The chain carries TRBV20-1 and TRBJ1-1; the D gene is possibly TRBD1 (6 bases). The CDR3 region is CSAPARGTWTEAFF. CDR3 coding DNA: TGCAGTGCCCCAGCCAGGGGTACATGGACTGAAGCTTTCTTT.